This T cell receptor beta chain was observed in a study of memory CD4+ T cells and cytomegalovirus serostatus. Points from the study as a whole: The CMV-associated TCR signature appears largely within the CD4+ memory repertoire.

Method: immunoSEQ multiplex PCR; TCRdb's copy keeps in-frame clones and lacks some. The sample has about 50,000 clones, 82% seen once; the top ten hold roughly 0.54%. The sort gate was single viable CD3+CD4+CD8-CD45RO+ cells for memory CD4+ T cells. Comments on this clone: Its antigen remains unknown.

The CDR3 has 15 residues. J lost 6 bases, V lost 8 bases, and 15 bases had no gene match. The germline V gene encodes CDR1 MNHNS and CDR2 SASEGT. This chain joins TRBV6-1 and TRBJ1-2; 7 nucleotides agree with TRBD1. Input material: memory CD4+ T cells from blood. The origin of this receptor is an adult in good health and CMV-seronegative. The chain's CDR3 is CASLFTTGMYNGYTF. The CDR3 DNA reads as TGTGCCAGCCTTTTCACGACAGGGATGTACAATGGCTACACCTTC.